The present T cell receptor beta chain was sequenced within a study of radiotherapy plus CTLA-4 blockade in lung cancer. In the study overall: Disease control was present in 31% of patients, and objective responses in approximately 18%. Study outcomes and limitations: Expansion in blood of tumor-derived TCR clones was seen after radiotherapy plus ipilimumab. Early clone dynamics of blood T cells, plus interferon-beta, reportedly predicted response best.

With regard to this clone: Its specificity is unknown.

The CDR3 runs to 16 residues. The germline gives CDR1 LNHDA, CDR2 SQIVND (reference sequence). The germline V and J ends were trimmed by 1 base and 4 bases, with 11 bases remaining between them. TCRdb's table, derived via immunoSEQ multiplex PCR, lists solely in-frame clones and lacks some. In the table there are approximately 60,000 clones, approximately 84% of which are singletons. The clonotype originates from a human donor with non-small cell lung cancer whose response to radiotherapy plus ipilimumab could not be evaluated. Here the sequenced sample was peripheral blood, taken from a patient treated with radiotherapy plus ipilimumab. V is TRBV19 and J is TRBJ2-6; tentatively, D is TRBD1 (5 bases). The CDR3 is CASSIGPGRGANVLTF. CDR3 DNA: TGTGCCAGTAGTATAGGCCCAGGGCGGGGGGCCAACGTCCTGACTTTC.